Reported below is one TCR beta chain. The target antigen is unknown. These data belong to a study of long-term antiretroviral therapy in people with HIV. Researchers ran immunoSEQ v3.0 at survey level. Here immunoSEQ multiplex PCR was the method, and the copy in TCRdb shows in-frame clones only, minus some. The table has some 28,000 clones, roughly 93% seen once; the top ten hold 10% to 13%. Until DNA extraction, the samples held between about 1-10 million cryopreserved PBMC. Findings and limits, study-wide: Post-ART samples showed increased diversity that remained below transplant donor control levels. Blood collection from about 2003 to 2018 possibly occurred under older ART regimens.

The clonotype was recovered from a man in his forties or fifties with HIV. This specimen consisted of unsorted PBMCs, obtained 6.2 years after starting antiretroviral therapy.

CDR3 region: CASSLQEGLAGVPNIQYF. DNA for the CDR3: TGCGCCAGCAGCCTGCAAGAGGGACTAGCGGGAGTTCCGAACATTCAGTACTTC. V is TRBV5-1 and J is TRBJ2-4; 14 bases line up with TRBD2. Trimming took 4 bases from V and 7 from J; bases not matched to a gene: 13. Germline V gene data show CDR1 as SGHRS and CDR2 as YFSETQ. The CDR3 spans 18 residues.